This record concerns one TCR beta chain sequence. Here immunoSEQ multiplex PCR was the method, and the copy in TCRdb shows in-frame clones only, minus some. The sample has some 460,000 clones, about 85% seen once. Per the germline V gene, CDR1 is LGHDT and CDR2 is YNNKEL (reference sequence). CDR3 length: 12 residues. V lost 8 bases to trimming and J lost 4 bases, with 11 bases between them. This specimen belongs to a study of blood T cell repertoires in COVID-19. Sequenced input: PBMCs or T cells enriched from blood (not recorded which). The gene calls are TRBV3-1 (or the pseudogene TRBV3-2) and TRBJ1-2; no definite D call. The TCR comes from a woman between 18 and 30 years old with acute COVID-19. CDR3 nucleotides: TGTGCCAGCGGGCAGTTCTCCTATGGCTACACCTTC. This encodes CASGQFSYGYTF.